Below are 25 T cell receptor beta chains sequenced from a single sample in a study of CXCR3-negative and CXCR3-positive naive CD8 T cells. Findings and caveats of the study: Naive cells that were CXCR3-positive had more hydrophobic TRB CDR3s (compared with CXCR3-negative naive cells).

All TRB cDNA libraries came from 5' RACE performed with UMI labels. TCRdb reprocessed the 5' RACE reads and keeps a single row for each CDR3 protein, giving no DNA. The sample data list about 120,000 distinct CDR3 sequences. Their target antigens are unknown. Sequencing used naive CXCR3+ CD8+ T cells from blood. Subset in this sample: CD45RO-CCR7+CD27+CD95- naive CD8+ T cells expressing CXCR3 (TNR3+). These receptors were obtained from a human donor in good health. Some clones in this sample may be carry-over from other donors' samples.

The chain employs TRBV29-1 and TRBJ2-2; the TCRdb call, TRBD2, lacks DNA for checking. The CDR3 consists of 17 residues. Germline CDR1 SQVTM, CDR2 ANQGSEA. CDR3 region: CSVEDTAAGRRTGELFF.

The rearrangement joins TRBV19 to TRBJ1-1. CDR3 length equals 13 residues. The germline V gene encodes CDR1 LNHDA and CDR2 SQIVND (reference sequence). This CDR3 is CASSMDSNTEAFF. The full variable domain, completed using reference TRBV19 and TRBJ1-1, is DGGITQSPKYLFRKEGQNVTLSCEQNLNHDAMYWYRQDPGQGLRLIYYSQIVNDFQKGDIAEGYSVSREKKESFPLTVTSAQKNPTAFYLCASSMDSNTEAFFGQGTRLTVV.

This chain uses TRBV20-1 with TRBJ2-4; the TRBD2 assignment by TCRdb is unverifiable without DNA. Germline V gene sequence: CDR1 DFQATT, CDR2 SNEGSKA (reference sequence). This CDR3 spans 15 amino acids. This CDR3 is CSASPGLIAKNIQYF.

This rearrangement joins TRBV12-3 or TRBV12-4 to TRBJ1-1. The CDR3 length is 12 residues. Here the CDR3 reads CATEGNREGAFF.

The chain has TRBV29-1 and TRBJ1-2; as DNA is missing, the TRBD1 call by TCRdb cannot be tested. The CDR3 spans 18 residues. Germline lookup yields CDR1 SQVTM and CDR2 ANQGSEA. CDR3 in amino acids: CSVEGQTDPFSSLYGYTF.

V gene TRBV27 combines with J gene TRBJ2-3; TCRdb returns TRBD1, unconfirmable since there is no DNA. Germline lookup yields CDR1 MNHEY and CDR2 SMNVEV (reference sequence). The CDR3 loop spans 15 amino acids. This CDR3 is CASSVGQVEADTQYF.

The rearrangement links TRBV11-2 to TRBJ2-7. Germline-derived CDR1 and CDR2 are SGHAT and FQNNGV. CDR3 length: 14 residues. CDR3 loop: CASSLGGRSYEQYF.

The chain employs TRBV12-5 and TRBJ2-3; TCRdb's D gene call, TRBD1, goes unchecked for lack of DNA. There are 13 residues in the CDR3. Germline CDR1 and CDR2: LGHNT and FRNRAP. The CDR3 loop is CASGSDREDTQYF.

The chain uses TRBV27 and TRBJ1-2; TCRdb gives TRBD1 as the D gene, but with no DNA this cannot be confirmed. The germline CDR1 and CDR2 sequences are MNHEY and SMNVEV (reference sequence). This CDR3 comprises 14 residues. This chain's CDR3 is CASSSRDRYHGYTF.

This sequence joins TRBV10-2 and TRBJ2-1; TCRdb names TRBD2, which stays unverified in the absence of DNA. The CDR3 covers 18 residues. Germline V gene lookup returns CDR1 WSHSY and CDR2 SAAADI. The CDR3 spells CASSEGGARASGRPEQFF.

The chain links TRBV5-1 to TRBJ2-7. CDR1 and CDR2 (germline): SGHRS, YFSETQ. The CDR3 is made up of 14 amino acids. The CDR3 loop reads CASSLVADSYEQYF.

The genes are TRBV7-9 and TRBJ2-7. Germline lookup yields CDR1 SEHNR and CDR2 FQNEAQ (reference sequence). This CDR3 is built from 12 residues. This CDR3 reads CASSGSHGEQYF. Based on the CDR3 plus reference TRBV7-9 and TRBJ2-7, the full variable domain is DTGVSQNPRHKITKRGQNVTFRCDPISEHNRLYWYRQTLGQGPEFLTYFQNEAQLEKSRLLSDRFSAERPKGSFSTLEIQRTEQGDSAMYLCASSGSHGEQYFGPGTRLTVT.

This CDR3 reads CASSSDRSPGNIQYF. The genes are TRBV11-2 and TRBJ2-4; the TCRdb call, TRBD1, lacks DNA for checking. Germline CDR1 SGHAT, CDR2 FQNNGV. This CDR3 is 15 amino acids long.

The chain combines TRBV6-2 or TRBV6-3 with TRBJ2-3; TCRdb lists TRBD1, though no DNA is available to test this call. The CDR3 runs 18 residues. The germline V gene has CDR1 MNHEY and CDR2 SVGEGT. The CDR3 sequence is CASSYSIFPGLASDTQYF.

CDR3 amino acids: CASSWPLDLGTDTQYF. V usage is TRBV7-8 and J usage is TRBJ2-3; no DNA is available, so the TRBD2 call from TCRdb remains unchecked. CDR1 and CDR2 (germline): SGHVS, FQNEAQ. The CDR3 runs to 16 residues.

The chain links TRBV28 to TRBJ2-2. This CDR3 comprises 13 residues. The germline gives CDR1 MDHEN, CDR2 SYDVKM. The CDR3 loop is CASSLFKGGELFF.

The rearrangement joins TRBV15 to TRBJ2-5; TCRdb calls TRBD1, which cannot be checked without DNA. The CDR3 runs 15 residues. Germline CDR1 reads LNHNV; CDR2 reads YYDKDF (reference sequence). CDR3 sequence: CATSSPRDTQETQYF.

CDR3 residues: CASSPPGPRNEKLFF. V gene TRBV23-1 combines with J gene TRBJ1-4; the D call of TRBD1 rests on TCRdb alone, since no DNA is present to check it. TRBV23-1 is an open reading frame, and its role is uncertain. The CDR3 covers 15 residues.

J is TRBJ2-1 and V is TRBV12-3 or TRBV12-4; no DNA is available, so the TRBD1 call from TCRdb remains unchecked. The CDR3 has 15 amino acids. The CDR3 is CASSLRTGSYNEQFF.

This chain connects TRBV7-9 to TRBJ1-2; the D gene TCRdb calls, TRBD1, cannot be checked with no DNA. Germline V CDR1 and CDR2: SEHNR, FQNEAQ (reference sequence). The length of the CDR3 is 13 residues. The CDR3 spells CASSPRQGPSYTF.

The CDR3 is CSVDAMWNEQFF. The chain employs TRBV29-1 and TRBJ2-1. This CDR3 comprises 12 residues. CDR1 is SQVTM and CDR2 is ANQGSEA in the germline V gene.

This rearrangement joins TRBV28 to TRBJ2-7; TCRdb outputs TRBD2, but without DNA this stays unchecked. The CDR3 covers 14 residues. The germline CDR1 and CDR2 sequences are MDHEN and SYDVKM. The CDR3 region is CASSSDYGRGEQYF.

The CDR3 sequence: CVSSEGAAGTQYF. The chain couples TRBV2 to TRBJ2-5; TCRdb lists TRBD1, though no DNA is available to test this call. Germline V gene lookup returns CDR1 SNHLY and CDR2 FYNNEI. This CDR3 has 13 residues.

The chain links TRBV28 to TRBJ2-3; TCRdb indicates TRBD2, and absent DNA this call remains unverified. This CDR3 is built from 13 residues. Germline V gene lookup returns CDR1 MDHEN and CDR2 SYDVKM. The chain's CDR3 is CASSSRDSLTQYF.

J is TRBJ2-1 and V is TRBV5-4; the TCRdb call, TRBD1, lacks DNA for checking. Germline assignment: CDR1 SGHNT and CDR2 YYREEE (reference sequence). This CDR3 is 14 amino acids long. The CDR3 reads CASSSRTGGNEQFF.